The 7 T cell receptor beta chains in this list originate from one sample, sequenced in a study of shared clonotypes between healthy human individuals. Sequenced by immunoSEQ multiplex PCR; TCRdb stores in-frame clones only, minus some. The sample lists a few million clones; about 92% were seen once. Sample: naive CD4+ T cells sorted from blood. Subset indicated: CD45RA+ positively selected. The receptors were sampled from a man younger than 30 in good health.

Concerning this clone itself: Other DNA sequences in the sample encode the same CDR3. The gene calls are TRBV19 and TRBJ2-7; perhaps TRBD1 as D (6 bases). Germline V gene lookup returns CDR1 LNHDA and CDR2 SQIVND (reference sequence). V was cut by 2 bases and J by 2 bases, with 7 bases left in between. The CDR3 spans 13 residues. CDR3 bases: TGTGCCAGTAGTATAAGGGGGACCTACGAGCAGTACTTC. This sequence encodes CASSIRGTYEQYF.

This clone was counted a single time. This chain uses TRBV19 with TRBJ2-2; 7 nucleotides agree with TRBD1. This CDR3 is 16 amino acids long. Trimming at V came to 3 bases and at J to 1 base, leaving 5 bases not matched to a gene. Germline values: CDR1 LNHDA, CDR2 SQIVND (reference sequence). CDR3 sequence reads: CASSMSRDRNTGELFF. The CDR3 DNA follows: TGTGCCAGTAGTATGTCCCGGGACAGGAACACCGGGGAGCTGTTTTTT. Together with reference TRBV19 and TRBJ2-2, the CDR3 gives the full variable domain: DGGITQSPKYLFRKEGQNVTLSCEQNLNHDAMYWYRQDPGQGLRLIYYSQIVNDFQKGDIAEGYSVSREKKESFPLTVTSAQKNPTAFYLCASSMSRDRNTGELFFGEGSRLTVL.

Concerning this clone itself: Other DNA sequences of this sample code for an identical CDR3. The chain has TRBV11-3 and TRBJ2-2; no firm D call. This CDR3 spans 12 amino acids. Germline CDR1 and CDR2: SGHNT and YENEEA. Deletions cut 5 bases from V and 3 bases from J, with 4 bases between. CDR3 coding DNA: TGTGCCAGCAGCCTCGACACCGGGGAGCTGTTTTTT. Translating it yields CASSLDTGELFF.

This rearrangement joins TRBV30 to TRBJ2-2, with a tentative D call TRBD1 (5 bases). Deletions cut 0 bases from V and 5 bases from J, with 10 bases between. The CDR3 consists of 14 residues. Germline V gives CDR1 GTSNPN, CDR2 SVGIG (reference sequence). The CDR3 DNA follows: TGTGCCTGGAGTGTCTCACAGGTGACCGGGGAGCTGTTTTTT. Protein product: CAWSVSQVTGELFF.

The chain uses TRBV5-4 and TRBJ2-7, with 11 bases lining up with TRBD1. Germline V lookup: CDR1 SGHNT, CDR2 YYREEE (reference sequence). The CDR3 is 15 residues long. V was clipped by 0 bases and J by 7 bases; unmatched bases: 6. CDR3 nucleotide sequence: TGTGCCAGCAGCTTGGTCGGACAGGGGGCGCGGGAGCAGTACTTC. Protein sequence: CASSLVGQGAREQYF.

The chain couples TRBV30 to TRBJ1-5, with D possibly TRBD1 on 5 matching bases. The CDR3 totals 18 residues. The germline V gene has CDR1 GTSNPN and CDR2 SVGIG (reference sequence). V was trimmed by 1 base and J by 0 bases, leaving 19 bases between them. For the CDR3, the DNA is TGTGCCTGGAGTGGGGACCCGAAAACATACTATAGCAATCAGCCCCAGCATTTT. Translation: CAWSGDPKTYYSNQPQHF. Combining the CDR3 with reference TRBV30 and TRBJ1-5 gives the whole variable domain SQTIHQWPATLVQPVGSPLSLECTVEGTSNPNLYWYRQAAGRGLQLLFYSVGIGQISSEVPQNLSASRPQDRQFILSSKKLLLSDSGFYLCAWSGDPKTYYSNQPQHFGDGTRLSIL.

The CDR3 DNA follows: TGTGCCAGCAGTGTTGGGGGGTCCCCTGAAAAACTGTTTTTT. The encoded protein is CASSVGGSPEKLFF. The rearrangement joins TRBV6-1 to TRBJ1-4; tentatively, D is TRBD1 (5 bases). The germline gives CDR1 MNHNS, CDR2 SASEGT. This CDR3 has 14 amino acids. Trimming removed 4 bases at V and 7 bases at J, with 13 bases between.